This is a list of T cell receptor beta chains from one sample in a study of CD8 T cells in ankylosing spondylitis. Using its own MiXCR run on the 5' RACE reads, TCRdb lists one record per CDR3 protein. Of 700,000 to 1,000,000 distinct CDR3 sequences in the sample, 12% were seen once. Sequencing input: blood, either unsorted or a sorted T cell fraction (not recorded which). The receptors come from a male donor with ankylosing spondylitis. CDR3s include the opening cysteine and the closing phenylalanine or tryptophan. A D gene is named only where the DNA matches it firmly. Part of the rows lack a size; the others show once, few, many or a class for expanded clones.

cdr3_aa,cdr3_nt,j_call,clone_size,d_call,v_call
CATAPVDEEQYF,TGTGCCACAGCCCCGGTGGACGAAGAGCAGTATTTT,TRBJ2-3,few,NA,TRBV6-6
CASSPKVAGSADTQYF,TGTGCCAGCAGCCCTAAGGTAGCGGGGTCGGCAGATACGCAGTATTTT,TRBJ2-3,many,TRBD2,TRBV7-3
CASSSTGTPNTEAFF,TGTGCCAGCAGTTCAACCGGGACACCAAACACTGAAGCTTTCTTT,TRBJ1-1,NA,NA,TRBV28
CSARFLGGIGTGELFF,TGCAGTGCTAGATTTTTGGGAGGGATCGGCACCGGGGAGCTGTTTTTT,TRBJ2-2,NA,TRBD2,TRBV20-1
CASSAGRFYGYTF,TGCGCCAGCAGCGCGGGACGGTTCTATGGCTACACCTTC,TRBJ1-2,few,NA,TRBV5-1
CASSHYSGRAYNEQFF,TGTGCCAGCAGCCACTATAGCGGGAGGGCCTACAATGAGCAGTTCTTC,TRBJ2-1,NA,TRBD2,TRBV11-2
CASSELGQESGRGYGYTF,TGTGCCAGCAGTGAACTCGGACAAGAATCGGGCAGGGGATATGGCTACACCTTC,TRBJ1-2,NA,NA,TRBV6-1
CASRRGPSYEQYF,TGTGCCAGCAGGAGGGGCCCTTCCTACGAGCAGTACTTC,TRBJ2-7,few,NA,TRBV28
CASRLLQGTYGYTF,TGTGCCAGCAGGTTACTACAGGGGACCTATGGCTACACCTTC,TRBJ1-2,NA,TRBD1,TRBV6-5
CASSPGLSGNTIYF,TGTGCCAGCAGCCCCGGCCTCTCTGGAAACACCATATATTTT,TRBJ1-3,many,NA,TRBV7-3
CSARDGTSGRFYNEQFF,TGCAGTGCTAGAGACGGGACTAGCGGGAGGTTTTACAATGAGCAGTTCTTC,TRBJ2-1,NA,TRBD2,TRBV20-1
CASSPRTHQIQYF,TGTGCCAGCAGCCCCCGGACACATCAAATTCAGTACTTC,TRBJ2-4,NA,NA,TRBV9
CASSLMLASLAGEQFF,TGTGCCAGCAGCTTAATGTTGGCTTCCCTTGCCGGGGAGCAGTTCTTC,TRBJ2-1,few,NA,TRBV7-2
CASSGQSMNTEAFF,TGCGCCAGCAGCGGACAGTCAATGAACACTGAAGCTTTCTTT,TRBJ1-1,NA,NA,TRBV5-1
CSAWTPGHYGYTF,TGCAGTGCTTGGACACCAGGGCACTATGGCTACACCTTC,TRBJ1-2,few,NA,TRBV20-1
CSAELSGRRETQYF,TGCAGTGCGGAGCTTAGCGGGAGGCGAGAGACCCAGTACTTC,TRBJ2-5,NA,TRBD2,TRBV20-1
CASSLGFGGYNEQFF,TGTGCTAGCAGCTTGGGGTTTGGGGGCTACAATGAGCAGTTCTTC,TRBJ2-1,NA,NA,TRBV7-7
CASSSRGGTEAYEQYF,TGTGCCAGCAGCTCGAGAGGGGGCACGGAAGCCTACGAGCAGTACTTC,TRBJ2-7,NA,TRBD1,TRBV7-2
CASSLAGSGRYEQYF,TGTGCCAGCAGCTTAGCAGGTAGCGGGAGATACGAGCAGTACTTC,TRBJ2-7,NA,TRBD2,TRBV7-2
CSARVRRGISYEQYF,TGCAGTGCTAGAGTACGACGGGGAATCTCCTACGAGCAGTACTTC,TRBJ2-7,NA,NA,TRBV20-1
CSVDTLSVEKYQETQYF,TGCAGCGTTGATACTCTATCCGTAGAAAAGTACCAAGAGACCCAGTACTTC,TRBJ2-5,NA,NA,TRBV29-1
CSARDLLWNEQFF,TGCAGTGCTAGAGATCTATTATGGAATGAGCAGTTCTTC,TRBJ2-1,many,NA,TRBV20-1
CAWSSFGRAKVENEQFF,TGTGCCTGGAGTTCCTTCGGGAGGGCCAAAGTTGAAAATGAGCAGTTCTTC,TRBJ2-1,few,TRBD2,TRBV30
CASSLAEGTGVQTQYF,TGCGCCAGCAGCTTGGCGGAGGGGACAGGGGTCCAGACCCAGTACTTC,TRBJ2-5,NA,TRBD1,TRBV5-1
CAISESGIGGYTF,TGTGCCATCAGTGAGTCCGGAATTGGTGGCTACACCTTC,TRBJ1-2,few,NA,TRBV10-3
CAISPGLLCGYTF,TGTGCCATCAGCCCCGGACTGCTTTGTGGCTACACCTTC,TRBJ1-2,NA,NA,TRBV5-6
CASSPAGENTEAFF,TGTGCCAGCAGCCCCGCCGGGGAGAACACTGAAGCTTTCTTT,TRBJ1-1,NA,NA,TRBV28
CSARPAAVSYNEQFF,TGCAGTGCTAGACCTGCGGCCGTATCCTACAATGAGCAGTTCTTC,TRBJ2-1,many,NA,TRBV20-1
CASSLAGVTNEKLFF,TGTGCCAGCAGCTTGGCCGGGGTGACTAATGAAAAACTGTTTTTT,TRBJ1-4,NA,NA,TRBV5-6
CASSYKRGRTDTQYF,TGTGCCAGCAGTTACAAACGGGGAAGGACAGATACGCAGTATTTT,TRBJ2-3,NA,NA,TRBV6-5
CSARLDRGYEQYF,TGCAGTGCTAGACTCGACAGGGGCTACGAGCAGTACTTC,TRBJ2-7,NA,TRBD1,TRBV20-1
CSVGGGIYNEQFF,TGCAGCGTAGGCGGGGGGATATACAATGAGCAGTTCTTC,TRBJ2-1,NA,TRBD2,TRBV29-1
CASSIRLAGEYEQYF,TGTGCCAGCAGCATACGACTAGCGGGAGAATACGAGCAGTACTTC,TRBJ2-7,few,TRBD2,TRBV7-2
CASSKARSGTGGAGANVLTF,TGTGCCAGCAGCAAAGCGAGGAGCGGGACAGGGGGCGCTGGGGCCAACGTCCTGACTTTC,TRBJ2-6,NA,NA,TRBV21-1
CASTAGPHGYTF,TGTGCCAGCACCGCCGGCCCCCATGGCTACACCTTC,TRBJ1-2,NA,NA,TRBV6-2/TRBV6-3
CSVGFWDGNEQFF,TGCAGCGTTGGCTTTTGGGACGGCAATGAGCAGTTCTTC,TRBJ2-1,many,NA,TRBV29-1
CSVPRDFTEAFF,TGCAGTGTCCCTCGAGACTTCACTGAAGCTTTCTTT,TRBJ1-1,NA,NA,TRBV20-1
CSVQRGTGELFF,TGCAGCGTTCAGCGAGGCACCGGGGAGCTGTTTTTT,TRBJ2-2,many,NA,TRBV29-1
CASSRISGSHEQFF,TGTGCCAGCAGCCGGATTAGCGGGAGCCATGAGCAGTTCTTC,TRBJ2-1,many,TRBD2,TRBV7-2
CASSHPRTLNTEAFF,TGTGCCAGCAGCCACCCACGGACATTAAACACTGAAGCTTTCTTT,TRBJ1-1,many,NA,TRBV4-2
CASGDRQGALETQYF,TGTGCCAGCGGGGATCGGCAGGGGGCGTTGGAGACCCAGTACTTC,TRBJ2-5,few,TRBD1,TRBV7-9
CSARKDSLDQPQHF,TGCAGTGCTAGAAAGGACAGCTTAGATCAGCCCCAGCATTTT,TRBJ1-5,few,NA,TRBV20-1
CASSATGTGMGEAFF,TGTGCCAGCAGTGCAACCGGGACAGGGATGGGTGAAGCTTTCTTT,TRBJ1-1,NA,TRBD1,TRBV6-2/TRBV6-3
CASSHQGTSYNEQFF,TGTGCCAGCAGTCACCAGGGAACCTCCTACAATGAGCAGTTCTTC,TRBJ2-1,NA,NA,TRBV28
CSARSPGAGETQYF,TGCAGTGCTAGATCTCCAGGGGCGGGAGAGACCCAGTACTTC,TRBJ2-5,few,NA,TRBV20-1
CASSLKADREQFF,TGTGCCAGCAGCTTAAAAGCGGACAGGGAGCAGTTCTTC,TRBJ2-1,few,TRBD1,TRBV7-3
CASSRQGAYGYTF,TGTGCCAGCAGTAGACAGGGTGCCTATGGCTACACCTTC,TRBJ1-2,many,TRBD1,TRBV6-6
CASSLAGNGDLEQYF,TGTGCCAGCAGCTTAGCGGGCAATGGGGACCTCGAGCAGTACTTC,TRBJ2-7,NA,NA,TRBV7-2
CASKGGYNEQFF,TGTGCCAGCAAGGGGGGCTACAATGAGCAGTTCTTC,TRBJ2-1,many,NA,TRBV7-2
CASSQGLAGSSTDTQYF,TGCGCCAGCAGCCAAGGACTAGCGGGATCTAGCACAGATACGCAGTATTTT,TRBJ2-3,NA,TRBD2,TRBV4-3
CASSVGLTGGGSANTEAFF,TGTGCCAGCAGCGTAGGCCTGACCGGCGGAGGTTCCGCGAACACTGAAGCTTTCTTT,TRBJ1-1,many,NA,TRBV9
CASSLRTASGELFF,TGTGCCAGCAGCTTAAGAACTGCATCCGGGGAGCTGTTTTTT,TRBJ2-2,NA,NA,TRBV7-3
CASSVSISTDTQYF,TGTGCCAGCAGCGTATCGATTAGCACAGATACGCAGTATTTT,TRBJ2-3,NA,NA,TRBV9
CASSVIDGEQFF,TGTGCCAGCAGCGTCATAGACGGTGAGCAGTTCTTC,TRBJ2-1,few,NA,TRBV2
CASTFLLRRSNEQFF,TGTGCCAGCACCTTCCTATTAAGGAGATCGAATGAGCAGTTCTTC,TRBJ2-1,NA,NA,TRBV5-8
CSARTSLNTGELFF,TGCAGCGCTAGGACTAGCTTGAACACCGGGGAGCTGTTTTTT,TRBJ2-2,few,TRBD2,TRBV29-1
CAISLQGGDEQFF,TGTGCCATCAGCCTACAGGGAGGGGATGAGCAGTTCTTC,TRBJ2-1,many,NA,TRBV10-3
CASSQVGGESWSNTIYF,TGCGCCAGCAGCCAAGTGGGGGGGGAGTCTTGGAGCAACACCATATATTTT,TRBJ1-3,few,NA,TRBV4-1
CASSFAGKAYEQYF,TGTGCCAGCAGTTTCGCAGGGAAGGCCTACGAGCAGTACTTC,TRBJ2-7,NA,NA,TRBV28
CASSPEGRLADPTDTQYF,TGTGCCAGCAGCCCCGAAGGACGGCTAGCGGACCCCACAGATACGCAGTATTTT,TRBJ2-3,NA,TRBD2,TRBV4-2